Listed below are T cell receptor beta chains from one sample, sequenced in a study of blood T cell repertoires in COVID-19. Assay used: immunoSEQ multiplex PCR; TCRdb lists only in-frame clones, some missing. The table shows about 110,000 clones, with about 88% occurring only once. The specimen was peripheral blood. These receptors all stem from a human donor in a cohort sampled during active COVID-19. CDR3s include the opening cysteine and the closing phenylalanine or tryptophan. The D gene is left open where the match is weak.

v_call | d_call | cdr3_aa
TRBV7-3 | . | CASSLNSGWTEAFF
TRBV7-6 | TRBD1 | CASSSGQDEKLFF
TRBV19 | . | CASSLFSGQSSGNTIYF
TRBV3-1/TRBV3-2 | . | CASSQGEVSGANVLTF
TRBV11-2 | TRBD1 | CASSLGQGGTGNTIYF
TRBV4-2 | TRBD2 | CASSHKPGLAGGGVQETQYF
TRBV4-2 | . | CASSQEQAPSGNTIYF
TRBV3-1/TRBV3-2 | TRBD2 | CASSQVGAGGPTDTQYF
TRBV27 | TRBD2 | CASSLNSGTSGVPQYF
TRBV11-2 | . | CASSLSPGNTEAFF
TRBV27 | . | CASRTRRTGELFF
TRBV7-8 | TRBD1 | CASSPTTGGGETQYF
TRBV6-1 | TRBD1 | CASSEGQGAGDTQYF
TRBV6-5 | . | CASAGRSNEKLFF
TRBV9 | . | CASSVDSVDNSPLHF
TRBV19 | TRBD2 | CASKGLAGSYEQYF
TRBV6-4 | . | CASSVVWGGTGELFF
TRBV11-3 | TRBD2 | CASSPGSSGGPYNEQFF
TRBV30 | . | CAWSVPSTDTQYF
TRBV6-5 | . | CASSPLQASSYEQYF
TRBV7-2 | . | CASSLAAAPPVGEQYF
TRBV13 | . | CASTQGRSSYEQYF
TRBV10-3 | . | CATTANTEAFF
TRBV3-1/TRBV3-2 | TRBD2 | CASSQGLAATDTQYF
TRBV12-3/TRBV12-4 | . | CASSNQDNGYTF
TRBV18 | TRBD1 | CASSPRQGADTEAFF
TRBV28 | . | CASRQRNSPLHF
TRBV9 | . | CASSDTWGGQDTQYF
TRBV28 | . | CASRWGGDNEQFF
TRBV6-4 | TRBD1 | CASRGTGESTEAFF
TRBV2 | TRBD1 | CASSEGTVDTYEQYF
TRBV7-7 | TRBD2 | CASSQTSGRDTQYF
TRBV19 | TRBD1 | CASNQVQGAINQPQHF
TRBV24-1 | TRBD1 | CATSDLGQGANTDTQYF
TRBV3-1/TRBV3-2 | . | CASSQVFGLAPYEQYF
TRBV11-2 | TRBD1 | CASSSTGGSREQYF
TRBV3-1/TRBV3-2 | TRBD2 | CASSQDSPGSGRPKNIQYF
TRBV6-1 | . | CASSEALEQYF
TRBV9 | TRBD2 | CASSVETSGSRELFF
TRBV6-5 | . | CASSYEAGLGNEQFF
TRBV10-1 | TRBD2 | CASSESLAGSDEQYF
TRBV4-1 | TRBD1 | CASSQGDRGNYGYTF
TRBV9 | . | CASSVEDILGYGYTF
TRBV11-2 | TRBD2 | CASSLGPASGQETQYF
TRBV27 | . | CASSLLGAGSTDTQYF
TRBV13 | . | CASSLQGNEQFF
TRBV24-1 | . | CATSDISGSGQGPPYEQYF
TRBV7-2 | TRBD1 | CASSSPKGQAFHTEAFF